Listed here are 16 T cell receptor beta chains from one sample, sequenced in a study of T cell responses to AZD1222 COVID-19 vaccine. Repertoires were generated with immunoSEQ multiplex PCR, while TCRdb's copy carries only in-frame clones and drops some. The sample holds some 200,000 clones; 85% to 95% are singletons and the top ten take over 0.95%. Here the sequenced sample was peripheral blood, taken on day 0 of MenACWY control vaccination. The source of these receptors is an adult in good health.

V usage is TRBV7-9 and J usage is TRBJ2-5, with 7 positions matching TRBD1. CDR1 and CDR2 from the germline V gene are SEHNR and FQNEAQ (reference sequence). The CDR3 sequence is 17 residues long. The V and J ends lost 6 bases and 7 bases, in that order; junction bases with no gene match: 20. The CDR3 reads CASSPRASVDREGTQYF. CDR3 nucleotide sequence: TGTGCCAGCAGTCCCCGCGCGTCGGTCGACAGGGAAGGGACCCAGTACTTC. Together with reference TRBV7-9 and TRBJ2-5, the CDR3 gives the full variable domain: DTGVSQNPRHKITKRGQNVTFRCDPISEHNRLYWYRQTLGQGPEFLTYFQNEAQLEKSRLLSDRFSAERPKGSFSTLEIQRTEQGDSAMYLCASSPRASVDREGTQYFGPGTRLLVL.

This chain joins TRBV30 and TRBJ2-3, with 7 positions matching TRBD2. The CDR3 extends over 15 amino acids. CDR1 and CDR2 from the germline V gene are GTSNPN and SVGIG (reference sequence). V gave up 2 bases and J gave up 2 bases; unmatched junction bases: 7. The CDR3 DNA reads TGTGCCTGGAGTTTAGCTAGCGGATACACAGATACGCAGTATTTT. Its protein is CAWSLASGYTDTQYF.

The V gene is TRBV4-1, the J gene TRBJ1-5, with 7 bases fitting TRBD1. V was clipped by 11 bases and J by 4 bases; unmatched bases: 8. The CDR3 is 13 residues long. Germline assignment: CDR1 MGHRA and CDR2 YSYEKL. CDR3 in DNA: TGCGCCGGGGGGACAGAGTCAAATCAGCCCCAGCATTTT. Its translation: CAGGTESNQPQHF.

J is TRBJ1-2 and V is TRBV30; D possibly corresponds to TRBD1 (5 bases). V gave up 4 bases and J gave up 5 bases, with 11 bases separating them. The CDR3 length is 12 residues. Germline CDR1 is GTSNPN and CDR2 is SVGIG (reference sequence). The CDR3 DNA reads TGTGCCTGGAAGGGGAATCAATATGGCTACACCTTC. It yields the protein CAWKGNQYGYTF.

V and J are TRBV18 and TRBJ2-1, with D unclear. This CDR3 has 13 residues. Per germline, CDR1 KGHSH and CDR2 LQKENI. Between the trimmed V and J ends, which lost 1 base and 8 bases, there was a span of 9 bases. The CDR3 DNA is TGTGCCAGCTCACCACAGTCGGGCGATGAGCAGTTCTTC. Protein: CASSPQSGDEQFF.

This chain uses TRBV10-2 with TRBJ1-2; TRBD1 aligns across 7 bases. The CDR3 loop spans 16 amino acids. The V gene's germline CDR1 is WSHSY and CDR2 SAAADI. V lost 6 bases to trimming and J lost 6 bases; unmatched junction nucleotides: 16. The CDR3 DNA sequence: TGCGCCAGCAGAGGATCGGCCAGGGGGATTTTCAATGGCTACACCTTC. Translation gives CASRGSARGIFNGYTF.

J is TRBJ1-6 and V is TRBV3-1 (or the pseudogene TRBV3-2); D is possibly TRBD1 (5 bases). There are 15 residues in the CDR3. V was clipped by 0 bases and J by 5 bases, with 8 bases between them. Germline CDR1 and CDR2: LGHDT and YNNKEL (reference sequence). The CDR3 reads CASSQESGHNSPLHF. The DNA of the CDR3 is TGTGCCAGCAGCCAAGAATCAGGGCATAATTCACCCCTCCACTTT.

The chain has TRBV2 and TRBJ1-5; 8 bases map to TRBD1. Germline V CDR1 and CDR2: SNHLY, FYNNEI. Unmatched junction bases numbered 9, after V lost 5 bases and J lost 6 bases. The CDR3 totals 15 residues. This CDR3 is CASSSQGVGGQPQHF. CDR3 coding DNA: TGTGCCAGCAGTTCACAGGGGGTGGGCGGTCAGCCCCAGCATTTT.

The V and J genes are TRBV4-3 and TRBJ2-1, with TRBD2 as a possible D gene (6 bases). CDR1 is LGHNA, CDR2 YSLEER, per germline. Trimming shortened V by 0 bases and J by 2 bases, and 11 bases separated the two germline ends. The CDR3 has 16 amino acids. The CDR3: CASSQDKWGAYNEQFF. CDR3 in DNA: TGCGCCAGCAGCCAAGATAAGTGGGGGGCCTACAATGAGCAGTTCTTC.

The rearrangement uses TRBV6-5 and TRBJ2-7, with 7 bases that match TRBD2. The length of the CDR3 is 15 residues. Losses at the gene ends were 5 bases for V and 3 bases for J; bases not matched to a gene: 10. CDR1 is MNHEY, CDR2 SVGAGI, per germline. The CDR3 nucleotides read TGTGCCAGCAGTCAGTCGTCGGGAGGTTTCTACGAGCAGTACTTC. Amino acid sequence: CASSQSSGGFYEQYF.

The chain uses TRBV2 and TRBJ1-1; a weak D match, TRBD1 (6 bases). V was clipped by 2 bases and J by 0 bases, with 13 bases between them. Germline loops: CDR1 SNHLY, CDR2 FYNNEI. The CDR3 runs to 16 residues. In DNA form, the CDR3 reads TGTGCCAGCAGTGAAAGAGGGGGAGGCTTGAACACTGAAGCTTTCTTT. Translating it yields CASSERGGGLNTEAFF.

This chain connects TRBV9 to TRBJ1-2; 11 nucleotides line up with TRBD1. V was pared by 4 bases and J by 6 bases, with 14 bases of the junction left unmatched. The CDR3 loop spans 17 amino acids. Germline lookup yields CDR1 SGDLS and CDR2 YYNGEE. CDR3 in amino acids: CASSLWTGGSGTDGYTF. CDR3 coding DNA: TGTGCCAGCAGCTTATGGACAGGGGGCTCAGGTACGGATGGCTACACCTTC.

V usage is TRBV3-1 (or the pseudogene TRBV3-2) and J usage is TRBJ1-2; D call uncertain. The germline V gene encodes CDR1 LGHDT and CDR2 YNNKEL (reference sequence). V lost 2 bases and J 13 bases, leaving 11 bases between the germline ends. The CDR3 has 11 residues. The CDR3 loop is CASSQHEARTF. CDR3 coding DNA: TGTGCCAGCAGCCAACACGAGGCCCGCACCTTC.

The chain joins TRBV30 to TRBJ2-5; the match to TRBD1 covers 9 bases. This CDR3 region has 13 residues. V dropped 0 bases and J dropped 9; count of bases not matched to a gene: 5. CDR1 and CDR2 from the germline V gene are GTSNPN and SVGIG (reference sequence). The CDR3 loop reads CAWSVGGQGSQYF. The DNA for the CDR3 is TGTGCCTGGAGTGTTGGGGGACAGGGATCCCAGTACTTC.

The CDR3 bases are TGTGCCAGCAGTCGGTATATAGGGTATGGCTACACCTTC. As protein: CASSRYIGYGYTF. The J gene is TRBJ1-2, the V gene TRBV6-5; D is undetermined. The germline V and J ends were trimmed by 5 bases and 5 bases, with 12 bases remaining between them. Germline CDR1 is MNHEY and CDR2 is SVGAGI. The CDR3 contains 13 residues.

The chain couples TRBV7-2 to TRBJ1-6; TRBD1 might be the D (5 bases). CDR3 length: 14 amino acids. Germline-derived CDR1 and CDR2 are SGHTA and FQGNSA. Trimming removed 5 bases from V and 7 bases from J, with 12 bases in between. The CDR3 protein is CASSEVQVNSPLHF. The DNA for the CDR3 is TGTGCCAGCAGCGAGGTACAGGTGAATTCACCCCTCCACTTT. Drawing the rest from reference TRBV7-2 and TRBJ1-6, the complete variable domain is GAGVSQSPSNKVTEKGKDVELRCDPISGHTALYWYRQSLGQGLEFLIYFQGNSAPDKSGLPSDRFSAERTGGSVSTLTIQRTQQEDSAVYLCASSEVQVNSPLHFGNGTRLTVT.